Below, 27 T cell receptor beta chains from the same sample are listed, as sequenced in a study of T cells in Graves' hyperthyroidism and ophthalmopathy. The TCR beta CDR3 regions underwent amplification using RNA transcripts as the source. In the first-round RT-PCR of the TCR CDR3, the HTBI primer set was used. Each CDR3 protein gets one entry after TCRdb re-called the multiplex PCR reads with MiXCR. The repertoire has around 560,000 distinct CDR3 sequences, 16% of them found once; the top ten carry roughly 18%. Sequencing was performed on blood. These receptors were collected from a woman aged 18-29 years with Graves' hyperthyroidism.

This clonotype was seen a handful of times. The chain carries TRBV5-1 and TRBJ2-7; 14 bases align to TRBD2. From germline, CDR1 is SGHRS and CDR2 YFSETQ. This CDR3 comprises 17 residues. V was pared by 3 bases and J by 6 bases, with 11 bases of the junction left unmatched. The CDR3 nucleotides read TGCGCCAGCAGCTGGGGACTAGCGGGAGCCCTGGGCATCGAGCAGTACTTC. This encodes CASSWGLAGALGIEQYF. Complete variable domain (other parts from reference TRBV5-1 and TRBJ2-7): KAGVTQTPRYLIKTRGQQVTLSCSPISGHRSVSWYQQTPGQGLQFLFEYFSETQRNKGNFPGRFSGRQFSNSRSEMNVSTLELGDSALYLCASSWGLAGALGIEQYFGPGTRLTVT.

In this sample, this clonotype turned up many times. The chain carries TRBV18 and TRBJ2-5, with D possibly being TRBD2 (6 bases). V shed 3 bases and J shed 5 bases, with 13 bases lying between them. Germline V gene data show CDR1 as KGHSH and CDR2 as LQKENI. This CDR3 has 14 amino acids. The CDR3 sequence: CASSPASVVETQYF. In DNA, the CDR3 is TGTGCCAGCTCACCCGCTAGCGTCGTGGAGACCCAGTACTTC.

This clonotype was recorded a few times. The chain carries TRBV19 and TRBJ2-3; possibly TRBD1 or TRBD2 for D (5 bases each). Per the germline V gene, CDR1 is LNHDA and CDR2 is SQIVND (reference sequence). This CDR3 region has 14 residues. The ends were cut back, 10 bases at V and 0 bases at J, with 14 bases in the middle. This CDR3 reads CATSPGPSTDTQYF. CDR3 bases: TGTGCCACCTCTCCGGGACCTAGCACAGATACGCAGTATTTT.

The table lists this clonotype with many counts. The V call is TRBV2, the J call TRBJ2-7; 7 nucleotides agree with TRBD1. Germline loops: CDR1 SNHLY, CDR2 FYNNEI. The V and J ends lost 9 bases and 6 bases, in that order; junction bases with no gene match: 5. The CDR3 totals 11 residues. CDR3 region: CARGQDLEQYF. CDR3 sequence (DNA): TGTGCCAGAGGACAGGACCTCGAGCAGTACTTC.

The rearrangement links TRBV9 to TRBJ2-7; TRBD2 agrees at 8 bases. CDR1 and CDR2 (germline): SGDLS, YYNGEE. The V gene end was trimmed by 4 bases and the J gene end by 3 bases; junction bases not matched to a gene: 9. The CDR3 spans 15 residues. As DNA, the CDR3 is TGTGCCAGCAGCCGGGGGGGGGTGCTAAGCTACGAGCAGTACTTC. It is translated as CASSRGGVLSYEQYF.

This chain connects TRBV10-2 to TRBJ2-7; 9 bases fit TRBD2. The V segment lost 1 base and the J segment 2 bases; nucleotides outside the gene matches: 6. CDR3 length: 16 residues. Looked up from germline, CDR1 is WSHSY and CDR2 is SAAADI. DNA of the CDR3: TGCGCCAGCAGTGAGTTGCGGGAGGGCCTCACCTACGAGCAGTACTTC. It specifies CASSELREGLTYEQYF.

This clonotype was found once. The gene calls are TRBV7-2 and TRBJ2-3, with 11 bases aligning to TRBD2. Germline CDR1 SGHTA, CDR2 FQGNSA. The CDR3 sequence is 14 residues long. V shed 5 bases, J shed 14 bases, and the junction held 12 bases outside the gene matches. The DNA for the CDR3 is TGTGCCAGCAGCATGGGGTTACTAGCGGGAGTTAGGTATTTT. This sequence encodes CASSMGLLAGVRYF.

The J gene is TRBJ2-4, the V gene TRBV24-1; D gene uncertain. Per the germline V gene, CDR1 is KGHDR and CDR2 is SFDVKD. The CDR3 has 14 amino acids. V gave up 2 bases and J gave up 6 bases, with 10 bases separating them. CDR3 DNA: TGTGCCACCAGTGATTCTTCGGTCTTAAACATTCAGTACTTC. Translation gives CATSDSSVLNIQYF.

This sequence joins TRBV5-1 and TRBJ2-1; 8 nucleotides match TRBD2. V lost 2 bases and J lost 4; bases outside the gene matches: 17. Germline CDR1 SGHRS, CDR2 YFSETQ. The CDR3 consists of 19 residues. CDR3 sequence: CASSLKLAVPRGGYNEQFF. CDR3 bases: TGCGCCAGCAGCTTAAAACTAGCGGTCCCCCGGGGGGGTTACAATGAGCAGTTCTTC.

This clonotype was observed many times. The chain links TRBV19 to TRBJ2-7, with D possibly matching TRBD1 (5 bases). This CDR3 is built from 15 residues. Germline V CDR1 and CDR2: LNHDA, SQIVND (reference sequence). V lost 8 bases and J 2 bases, leaving 19 bases between the germline ends. CDR3 residues: CASRTSGQGTYEQYF. The CDR3 nucleotides are TGTGCCAGTCGTACCTCGGGCCAGGGCACCTACGAGCAGTACTTC.

The V and J genes are TRBV27 and TRBJ1-5; D is undetermined. The CDR3 totals 15 residues. The ends were cut back, 0 bases at V and 10 bases at J, with 16 bases in the middle. The germline CDR1 and CDR2 sequences are MNHEY and SMNVEV (reference sequence). The CDR3 nucleotides are TGTGCCAGCAGTTTATCGTCTCCCGGAGCGGGCCCCCAGCATTTT. Protein product: CASSLSSPGAGPQHF.

The sample holds one count of this clonotype. The rearrangement joins TRBV2 to TRBJ2-2; D is unclear. Per the germline V gene, CDR1 is SNHLY and CDR2 is FYNNEI. The CDR3 has 14 amino acids. V lost 3 bases to trimming and J lost 1 base, with 6 bases between them. CDR3 nucleotides: TGTGCCAGCAGTGAGTTTCTGAACACCGGGGAGCTGTTTTTT. It is translated as CASSEFLNTGELFF.

The chain uses TRBV11-3 and TRBJ1-1; D might be TRBD1 (6 bases). CDR3 size: 15 residues. Germline CDR1 is SGHNT and CDR2 is YENEEA. The germline V and J ends were trimmed by 3 bases and 0 bases, with 11 bases remaining between them. The DNA for the CDR3 is TGTGCCAGCAGCTTTAACGACAGGATGAACACTGAAGCTTTCTTT. It codes for CASSFNDRMNTEAFF.

The J gene is TRBJ1-6, the V gene TRBV20-1; D might be TRBD1 (5 bases). The CDR3 extends over 16 amino acids. V was trimmed by 0 bases and J by 9 bases, leaving 18 bases between them. Germline CDR1 DFQATT, CDR2 SNEGSKA (reference sequence). The CDR3 is CSARDTGRAIGSPLHF. The CDR3 DNA sequence: TGCAGTGCTAGAGATACAGGACGGGCGATTGGTTCACCCCTCCACTTT.

This clonotype has a count of ten or more. This sequence joins TRBV12-3 or TRBV12-4 and TRBJ1-2; D is ambiguous. V lost 0 bases to trimming and J lost 7 bases, with 6 bases between them. The CDR3 is made up of 12 amino acids. CDR3 sequence reads: CASSLARFGYTF. The CDR3 DNA reads TGTGCCAGCAGTTTAGCCAGGTTTGGCTACACCTTC.

The chain combines TRBV7-9 with TRBJ2-1, with TRBD2 as a possible D gene (6 bases). V lost 5 bases and J lost 0, with 20 bases in between. CDR1 is SEHNR and CDR2 is FQNEAQ in the germline V gene (reference sequence). The CDR3 extends over 18 amino acids. CDR3 region: CASSGSGLASSSYNEQFF. The CDR3 bases are TGTGCCAGCAGCGGCTCGGGACTCGCCTCCAGCTCCTACAATGAGCAGTTCTTC.

This clonotype showed up many times. This chain links TRBV20-1 with TRBJ2-5; no clear D gene. Trimming took 7 bases from V and 4 from J, leaving 4 bases between them. This CDR3 comprises 9 residues. Germline V gene sequence: CDR1 DFQATT, CDR2 SNEGSKA (reference sequence). The CDR3 sequence is CSVSETQYF. As DNA, the CDR3 is TGCAGTGTGTCAGAGACCCAGTACTTC.

The sample holds a few counts of this clonotype. The chain uses TRBV18 and TRBJ2-5; D possibly corresponds to TRBD1 (5 bases). Germline CDR1 and CDR2: KGHSH and LQKENI. This CDR3 spans 15 amino acids. The V end was cut by 0 bases, the J end by 3 bases, with 11 bases between. DNA of the CDR3: TGTGCCAGCTCACCACCCGTTCGCAGGGAAGAGACCCAGTACTTC. Protein sequence: CASSPPVRREETQYF.

This clonotype was counted ten times or more. The V call is TRBV15, the J call TRBJ1-1, with D possibly matching TRBD1 (5 bases). Germline CDR1 LNHNV, CDR2 YYDKDF (reference sequence). The CDR3 consists of 15 residues. V lost 3 bases to trimming and J lost 1 base, with 12 bases between them. CDR3 sequence reads: CATSRGLVPNTEAFF. As DNA, the CDR3 is TGTGCCACCAGCAGGGGGCTGGTCCCGAACACTGAAGCTTTCTTT.

This clonotype was observed a few times. V is TRBV7-2 and J is TRBJ2-2, with D possibly being TRBD1 (5 bases). The germline V gene encodes CDR1 SGHTA and CDR2 FQGNSA. With 3 bases removed from V and 0 bases from J, the gap between germline ends came to 8 bases. This CDR3 is 15 amino acids long. This CDR3 is CASSFQGANTGELFF. The CDR3 bases are TGTGCCAGCAGCTTCCAGGGCGCGAACACCGGGGAGCTGTTTTTT. Complete variable domain (other parts from reference TRBV7-2 and TRBJ2-2): GAGVSQSPSNKVTEKGKDVELRCDPISGHTALYWYRQSLGQGLEFLIYFQGNSAPDKSGLPSDRFSAERTGGSVSTLTIQRTQQEDSAVYLCASSFQGANTGELFFGEGSRLTVL.

This clonotype was counted many times. The chain employs TRBV5-8 and TRBJ2-5; 7 bases align to TRBD1. The length of the CDR3 is 14 residues. Germline V gene data show CDR1 as SGHTS and CDR2 as YDEGEE. V trimming: 3 bases; J trimming: 6 bases; junction bases outside the gene matches: 8. In DNA form, the CDR3 reads TGTGCCAGCAGCTCGGGACAGCTGGGAAAGACCCAGTACTTC. Its protein is CASSSGQLGKTQYF.

The chain combines TRBV4-1 with TRBJ1-1; tentative D call: TRBD1 (5 bases). This CDR3 comprises 18 residues. Germline values: CDR1 MGHRA, CDR2 YSYEKL. V gave up 1 base and J gave up 0 bases, with 18 bases separating them. CDR3 in amino acids: CASSQGEAGRTMNTEAFF. CDR3 sequence (DNA): TGCGCCAGCAGCCAAGGGGAAGCGGGACGGACCATGAACACTGAAGCTTTCTTT.

This clonotype has at least ten counts. The chain carries TRBV11-2 and TRBJ2-7, with 10 bases identical to TRBD2. CDR1 and CDR2 from the germline V gene are SGHAT and FQNNGV. The junction had 5 bases not matched to a gene; V was cut back by 3 bases and J by 0 bases. CDR3 length: 16 amino acids. The CDR3: CASSLLAGVNSYEQYF. CDR3 nucleotides: TGTGCCAGCAGCTTGCTAGCGGGAGTGAACTCCTACGAGCAGTACTTC.

This clonotype has ten or more counts. The chain couples TRBV7-2 to TRBJ2-7; TRBD2 agrees at 8 bases. Unmatched junction bases numbered 7, after V lost 2 bases and J lost 4 bases. Looked up from germline, CDR1 is SGHTA and CDR2 is FQGNSA. The CDR3 covers 15 residues. CDR3 in amino acids: CASSLIWRGEYEQYF. Written as DNA, the CDR3 is TGTGCCAGCAGCTTAATATGGCGGGGGGAGTACGAGCAGTACTTC.

This chain joins TRBV10-1 and TRBJ1-1; D is undetermined. The CDR3 spans 14 residues. Germline CDR1 is WNHNN and CDR2 is SYGVQD (reference sequence). V dropped 11 bases and J dropped 4 bases, with 20 bases sitting between them. CDR3 nucleotides: TGCGCCGCCCTAAGAGACCATCCGCCCACTGAAGCTTTCTTT. This sequence encodes CAALRDHPPTEAFF.

This clonotype was detected ten times or more. The chain uses TRBV27 and TRBJ1-1, with D possibly TRBD1 on 5 matching bases. Germline values: CDR1 MNHEY, CDR2 SMNVEV (reference sequence). This CDR3 spans 12 amino acids. Trimming removed 2 bases from V and 6 bases from J, with 7 bases in between. The CDR3 sequence: CASSLRGSEAFF. The CDR3 bases are TGTGCCAGCAGTTTACGGGGGTCTGAAGCTTTCTTT.

This clonotype has a count of ten or more. The genes are TRBV28 and TRBJ2-7; 9 nucleotides agree with TRBD1. This CDR3 region has 15 residues. Germline CDR1 is MDHEN and CDR2 is SYDVKM. The ends lost 5 bases at V and 4 bases at J; junction bases unmatched: 9. The CDR3 spells CASSIPGTGRYEQYF. DNA for the CDR3: TGTGCCAGCAGTATACCCGGGACAGGGCGATACGAGCAGTACTTC.